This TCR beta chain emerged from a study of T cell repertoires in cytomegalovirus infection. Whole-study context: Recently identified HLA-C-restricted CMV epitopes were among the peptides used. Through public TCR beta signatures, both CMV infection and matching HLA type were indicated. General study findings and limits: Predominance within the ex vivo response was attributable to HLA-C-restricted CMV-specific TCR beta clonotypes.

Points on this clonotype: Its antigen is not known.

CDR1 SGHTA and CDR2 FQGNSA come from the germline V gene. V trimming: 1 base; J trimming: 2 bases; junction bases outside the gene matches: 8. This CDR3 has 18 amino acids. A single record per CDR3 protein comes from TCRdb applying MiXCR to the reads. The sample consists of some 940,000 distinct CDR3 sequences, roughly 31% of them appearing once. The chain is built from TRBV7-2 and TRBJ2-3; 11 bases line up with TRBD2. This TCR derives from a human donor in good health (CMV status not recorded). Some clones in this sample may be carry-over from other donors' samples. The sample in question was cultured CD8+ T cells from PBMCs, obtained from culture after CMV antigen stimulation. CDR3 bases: TGTGCCAGCAGCTTAGAGGGCGGACTAGCGGGCAACACAGATACGCAGTATTTT. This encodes CASSLEGGLAGNTDTQYF.